This T cell receptor (beta chain) comes out of a study of blood T cells in healthy people across ages. The V gene's germline CDR1 is MNHEY and CDR2 SVGEGT. The CDR3 contains 14 residues. Trimming shortened V by 4 bases and J by 4 bases, and 13 bases separated the two germline ends. Combining a sample-barcoded 5' primer with a J-beta primer mix, a second PCR ran for roughly 7 to 12 cycles. TCRdb reanalysed the 5' RACE reads using MiXCR and keeps one entry per CDR3 protein. In the table there are about 1.1 million distinct CDR3 sequences, roughly two fifths of which are singletons. Drawn from each donor were approximately 9.2 milliliters of peripheral blood.

V and J are TRBV6-2 or TRBV6-3 and TRBJ2-5; the D call may be TRBD1 or TRBD2 (5 bases each). The sample was blood. This clonotype originated in a man aged 18 to 30 in good health. DNA for the CDR3: TGTGCCAGCAGTTCCGGGGCCGATCGAGAGACCCAGTACTTC. Translating it yields CASSSGADRETQYF.